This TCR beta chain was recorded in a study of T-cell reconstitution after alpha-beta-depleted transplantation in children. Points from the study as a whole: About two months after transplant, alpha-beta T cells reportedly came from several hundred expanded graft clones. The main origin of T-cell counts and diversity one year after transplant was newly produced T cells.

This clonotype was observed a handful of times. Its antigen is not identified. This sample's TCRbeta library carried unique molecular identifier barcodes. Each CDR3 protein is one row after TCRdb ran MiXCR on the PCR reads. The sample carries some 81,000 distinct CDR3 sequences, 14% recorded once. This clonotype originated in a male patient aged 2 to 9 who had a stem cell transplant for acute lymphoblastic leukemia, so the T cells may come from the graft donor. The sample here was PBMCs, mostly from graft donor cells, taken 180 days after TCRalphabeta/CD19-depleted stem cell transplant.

The CDR3 sequence is CASSSGTRTDTQYF. Written as DNA, the CDR3 is TGTGCCAGCAGCTCCGGGACTAGAACAGATACGCAGTATTTT. V and J are TRBV7-2 and TRBJ2-3; 8 nucleotides line up with TRBD2. The CDR3 has 14 amino acids. Trimming at V came to 4 bases and at J to 3 bases, leaving 3 bases not matched to a gene. The germline gives CDR1 SGHTA, CDR2 FQGNSA.